This T cell receptor (beta chain) came from a study of Graves' ophthalmopathy and Graves' hyperthyroidism. This clonotype was found many times. The CDR3 length is 13 residues. The germline V and J ends were trimmed by 11 bases and 7 bases, with 20 bases remaining between them. Germline CDR1 is SEHNR and CDR2 is FQNEAQ (reference sequence). RNA transcripts were the template, and TCR beta CDR3 regions were amplified from them. HTBI primers served in a first-round RT-PCR, which a second-round multiplex PCR followed. MiXCR, run by TCRdb on the multiplex PCR reads, gives a single entry per CDR3 protein. The sample includes 350,000 to 450,000 distinct CDR3 sequences, around 19% of them seen just once.

The sequence was collected from a young woman with Graves' ophthalmopathy. This chain links TRBV7-9 with TRBJ1-1; D might be TRBD1 (6 bases). The specimen was peripheral blood. The CDR3 DNA reads TGTGCCGGCTGGGACACCTTAAGCAGTGAAGCTTTCTTT. Amino acids: CAGWDTLSSEAFF.